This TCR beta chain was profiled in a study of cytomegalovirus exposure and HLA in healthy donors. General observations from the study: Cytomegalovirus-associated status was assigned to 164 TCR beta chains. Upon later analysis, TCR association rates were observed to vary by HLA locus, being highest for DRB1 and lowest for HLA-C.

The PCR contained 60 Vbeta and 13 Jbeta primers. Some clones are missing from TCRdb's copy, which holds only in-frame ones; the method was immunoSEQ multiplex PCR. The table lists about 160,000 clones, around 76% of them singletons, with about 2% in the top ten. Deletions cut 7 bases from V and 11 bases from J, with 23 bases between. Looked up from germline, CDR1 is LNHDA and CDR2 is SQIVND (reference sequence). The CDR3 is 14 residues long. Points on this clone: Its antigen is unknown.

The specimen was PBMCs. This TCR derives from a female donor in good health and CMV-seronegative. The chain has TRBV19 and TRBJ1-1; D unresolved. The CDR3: CASTPSDAVAGAFF. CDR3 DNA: TGTGCCAGTACCCCCAGCGACGCGGTGGCCGGCGCTTTCTTT. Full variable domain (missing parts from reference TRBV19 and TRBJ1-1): DGGITQSPKYLFRKEGQNVTLSCEQNLNHDAMYWYRQDPGQGLRLIYYSQIVNDFQKGDIAEGYSVSREKKESFPLTVTSAQKNPTAFYLCASTPSDAVAGAFFGQGTRLTVV.